This T cell receptor beta chain derives from a study of blood T cell repertoires in COVID-19. The CDR3 contains 13 residues. The V end lost 3 bases, the J end lost 5 bases, and 13 bases lay between the germline ends. Germline loops: CDR1 DFQATT, CDR2 SNEGSKA (reference sequence). Original data processing: Amplification with reference gene primers provided the estimates of nucleated cell counts. Clones were sequenced by immunoSEQ multiplex PCR, and TCRdb holds only the in-frame ones, with some missing. V, J and clone size were drawn from that table, and D and trimming were deduced from the DNA. This table holds tens of thousands of clones, roughly 70% found once.

Source material: peripheral blood. This sequence originates from a man aged 70-80 years with COVID-19, enrolled during active disease. The chain uses TRBV20-1 and TRBJ2-5; D is possibly TRBD2 (5 bases). CDR3 residues: CSASRGSGETQYF. In DNA form, the CDR3 reads TGCAGTGCTAGTCGGGGTTCTGGGGAGACCCAGTACTTC.